This passage covers 23 T cell receptor beta chains from one sample sequenced in a study of tumor-infiltrating lymphocytes in primary liver carcinoma (dated by TCRdb to 2015 to 2018). The data were produced on an Illumina HiSeq 2500. Using a constant-region primer and ProtoScript II reverse transcriptase, TCRbeta-specific cDNA was reverse-transcribed from approximately 500 ng total RNA. TCRbeta libraries were built with three nested multiplex PCR rounds, a slightly modified ARM-PCR procedure. Each of the first two PCR rounds ran for nine to eleven cycles and used multiplex TRBV1-TRBV30 forward primers together with a Cbeta reverse primer. In TCRdb, the public reads were trimmed at Q25 with fastp and aligned with MiXCR, with productive beta chains retained. CDR3 protein sequences are deduplicated, and each keeps its most common genes and DNA. This sample is represented by about 59,000 distinct CDR3 sequences; 55% to 75% of them were singletons. The top ten constitute around 60% of the sample.

Total RNA and DNA were co-extracted without cell sorting from around 20-30 mg of bulk tissue using the AllPrep DNA/RNA mini kit. Sequences were obtained from liver tumor tissue from sampling region 2. What the cell subset or site label conveys for this sample: tumor region T2, inferior pole. Every receptor here comes from a man in his forties with primary liver carcinoma and hepatitis B virus infection.

This clonotype was seen repeatedly, ten times or more. The CDR3 loop reads CASSLAGTGRTEAFF. DNA of the CDR3: TGTGCCAGCAGCTTAGCGGGGACAGGAAGGACTGAAGCTTTCTTT. The J gene is TRBJ1-1, the V gene TRBV7-9; TRBD1 agrees at 8 bases. CDR3 length: 15 residues. CDR1 is SEHNR, CDR2 FQNEAQ, per germline (reference sequence). The J segment lost 5 bases and the V segment lost 0 bases, leaving 5 bases of the junction unmatched.

The sample holds one count of this clonotype. The V call is TRBV5-1, the J call TRBJ2-2; TRBD1 is a possible D gene (5 bases). The CDR3 sequence is 14 residues long. Germline CDR1 is SGHRS and CDR2 is YFSETQ. Trimming cost V 9 bases and J 0 bases, with 12 bases left between them. CDR3 in DNA: TGCGCCAACAGTTTGGACACGAACACCGGGGAGCTGTTTTTT. It codes for CANSLDTNTGELFF.

On this clonotype: The junction departs from the called germline gene at one end, perhaps through a read error. The chain has TRBV11-2 and TRBJ2-5, with D possibly being TRBD2 (5 bases). Germline CDR1 reads SGHAT; CDR2 reads FQNNGV. This CDR3 comprises 16 residues. The DNA for the CDR3 is TGTGCCTGCAGCTTAACAGCAAGTGGCTCGGGGGAGACCCAGTACTTC. As protein: CACSLTASGSGETQYF.

This clonotype was detected only a few times. The rearrangement uses TRBV20-1 and TRBJ2-1, with TRBD2 matching 8 bases. V was clipped by 6 bases and J by 7 bases; unmatched bases: 11. This CDR3 is 14 amino acids long. Germline V CDR1 and CDR2: DFQATT, SNEGSKA (reference sequence). The DNA for the CDR3 is TGCAGTGCGGCTTCCGGGACTAGATGGAATGAGCAGTTCTTC. This translates into CSAASGTRWNEQFF.

Regarding this clonotype: One end of the junction varies from germline; a read error may be responsible. The chain recombines TRBV11-2 with TRBJ2-3; D is uncertain. The length of the CDR3 is 16 residues. Germline V gene data show CDR1 as SGHAT and CDR2 as FQNNGV. The CDR3 sequence is CVSSRQLINPTNTQYF. CDR3 sequence (DNA): TGTGTCAGCAGCCGACAACTCATCAACCCCACAAATACGCAGTATTTT.

Remarks on this clonotype: The CDR3 carries no conserved terminal phenylalanine or tryptophan, so it likely arises from a read error. V gene TRBV11-2 combines with J gene TRBJ2-5, with D possibly TRBD2 on 5 matching bases. Germline CDR1 reads SGHAT; CDR2 reads FQNNGV. The CDR3 runs 18 residues. CDR3 bases: TGTGCAAGCAGCTTAGCGAGGCTAGCCCTTGGAAAAAAAGAGACCCAGTACCTC. Protein product: CASSLARLALGKKETQYL.

The chain is built from TRBV29-1 and TRBJ1-4; D might be TRBD1 (5 bases). Germline V lookup: CDR1 SQVTM, CDR2 ANQGSEA. The CDR3 totals 13 residues. CDR3 region: CSVRGGSSKKLFF. The CDR3 bases are TGCAGTGTGAGGGGAGGGTCGAGTAAAAAACTGTTTTTT.

Concerning this clonotype: This may arise from a read error, as a much more abundant clone is one base away. The genes are TRBV5-1 and TRBJ2-1, with TRBD2 matching 9 bases. The CDR3 extends over 14 amino acids. V was pared by 0 bases and J by 7 bases, with 2 bases of the junction left unmatched. Germline V lookup: CDR1 SGHRS, CDR2 YFSETQ. The CDR3 region has the DNA TGCGCCAGCAGCTTGGTTAGCGGGAGAAATGAGCAGTTCTTC. Protein sequence: CASSLVSGRNEQFF. Full variable domain (remainder filled in from reference TRBV5-1 and TRBJ2-1): KAGVTQTPRYLIKTRGQQVTLSCSPISGHRSVSWYQQTPGQGLQFLFEYFSETQRNKGNFPGRFSGRQFSNSRSEMNVSTLELGDSALYLCASSLVSGRNEQFFGPGTRLTVL.

This clonotype was observed a handful of times. The rearrangement links TRBV6-1 to TRBJ2-5; 7 bases line up with TRBD2. The V and J ends lost 5 bases and 1 base, in that order; junction bases with no gene match: 4. The germline gives CDR1 MNHNS, CDR2 SASEGT. CDR3 length equals 14 residues. CDR3 DNA sequence: TGTGCCAGCAGTTATGGACTAGTCCAAGAGACCCAGTACTTC. This encodes CASSYGLVQETQYF.

Many counts were recorded for this clonotype. The chain is built from TRBV6-5 and TRBJ2-7; 11 bases are a match to TRBD2. The CDR3 contains 15 residues. Germline V gene data show CDR1 as MNHEY and CDR2 as SVGAGI. Losses at the gene ends were 3 bases for V and 2 bases for J; bases not matched to a gene: 3. CDR3 sequence reads: CASSYGTSGTYEQYF. The CDR3 nucleotides read TGTGCCAGCAGTTATGGGACTAGCGGAACCTACGAGCAGTACTTC.

About this clonotype: This is likely a read error, given that the CDR3 carries no conserved phenylalanine or tryptophan at its end. This chain uses TRBV4-1 with TRBJ2-2; D gene uncertain. The V gene lost 0 bases and the J gene lost 4 bases, with 18 bases spanning the gap. The CDR3 is made up of 18 amino acids. Germline loops: CDR1 MGHRA, CDR2 YSYEKL. CDR3 in amino acids: CASSQDRRFEVFTGELFS. CDR3 nucleotides: TGCGCCAGCAGCCAAGATCGGCGATTTGAGGTGTTCACCGGGGAGCTGTTTTCT.

Concerning this clonotype: With a much larger clone just one base away, this may be a read error. The V call is TRBV7-9, the J call TRBJ2-1; D perhaps matches TRBD1 (5 bases). CDR1 and CDR2 (germline): SEHNR, FQNEAQ (reference sequence). The CDR3 length is 14 residues. CDR3 protein: CASSLGNTGDEQIF. The CDR3 region has the DNA TGTGCCAGCAGCTTAGGAAATACAGGCGATGAGCAGATCTTC.

The table lists this clonotype with a few counts. This chain connects TRBV11-3 to TRBJ2-1, with no clear D. This CDR3 comprises 14 residues. Germline V CDR1 and CDR2: SGHNT, YENEEA. Trimming took off 7 bases at V and 2 bases at J, with 12 bases between the two ends. DNA of the CDR3: TGTGCCAGCAACTTCGCCGGCCCCTACAATGAGCAGTTCTTC. Residues: CASNFAGPYNEQFF.

As concerns this clonotype: A junction end diverges from the germline sequence, so it may reflect a read error. The chain couples TRBV4-2 to TRBJ2-1, with TRBD1 identical over 7 bases. The CDR3 has 17 residues. Germline V gene data show CDR1 as LGHNA and CDR2 as YNFKEQ. This CDR3 is CASSQDQDPGQHNEQFF. In DNA form, the CDR3 reads TGTGCCAGCAGTCAAGATCAGGACCCGGGACAGCACAATGAGCAGTTCTTC.

Concerning this clonotype itself: This CDR3 fails to terminate in the conserved phenylalanine or tryptophan, so it likely reflects a read error. The chain recombines TRBV7-8 with TRBJ2-7; TRBD2 matches 7 bases. This CDR3 is 17 amino acids long. With 5 bases clipped from V and 6 bases from J, the junction kept 19 bases outside the gene matches. Germline loops: CDR1 SGHVS, CDR2 FQNEAQ. The CDR3 region has the DNA TGTGCCAGCAGCCTGAAGGGAGGGACTACAGTTACCCTCGAGCAGTACTTG. It yields the protein CASSLKGGTTVTLEQYL.

This clonotype was observed once. The junction departs from the called germline gene at one end, perhaps through a read error. The V and J genes are TRBV6-6 and TRBJ2-2, with D possibly TRBD2 on 5 matching bases. CDR3 length: 12 residues. Germline V gives CDR1 MNHNY, CDR2 SVGAGI (reference sequence). CDR3 protein: CASNENTGELFF. CDR3 sequence (DNA): TGTGCCAGCAATGAGAACACCGGGGAACTGTTTTTT.

This clonotype was seen ten or more times. CDR3 nucleotides: TGTGCCAGCAGCTTAGTAGGGGTAACAGGGAGCAATCAGCCCCAGCATTTT. This codes for CASSLVGVTGSNQPQHF. The genes are TRBV11-2 and TRBJ1-5; D is perhaps TRBD1 (6 bases). The V gene lost 1 base and the J gene lost 1 base, with 14 bases spanning the gap. Germline CDR1 SGHAT, CDR2 FQNNGV. The CDR3 runs 17 residues.

This sequence joins TRBV6-1 and TRBJ1-2; 8 nucleotides match TRBD1. The CDR3 is 16 amino acids. V was pared by 1 base and J by 6 bases, with 10 bases of the junction left unmatched. Germline values: CDR1 MNHNS, CDR2 SASEGT. CDR3 protein: CASSEGILTGVNGYTF. In DNA, the CDR3 is TGTGCCAGCAGTGAAGGAATTCTGACAGGGGTCAATGGCTACACCTTC.

Regarding this clonotype: Since no conserved phenylalanine or tryptophan closes the CDR3, a read error is the likely cause. The V call is TRBV30, the J call TRBJ2-5, with D hard to call. V was cut by 3 bases and J by 5 bases, with 13 bases left in between. The CDR3 covers 13 residues. Germline V gives CDR1 GTSNPN, CDR2 SVGIG (reference sequence). This CDR3 is CAWRCSLRETQYL. The CDR3 DNA reads as TGTGCCTGGAGATGTAGTTTGCGGGAGACCCAGTACCTA.

In regard to this clonotype: This may stem from a read error, because a much larger clone lies one nucleotide away. J is TRBJ1-2 and V is TRBV29-1; D is uncertain. Per germline, CDR1 SQVTM and CDR2 ANQGSEA. This CDR3 has 13 residues. This CDR3 is CSVYLARDYDYTF. CDR3 DNA sequence: TGCAGCGTGTATCTTGCTCGCGACTATGACTACACCTTC.

A remark on this clonotype: Given a much more abundant clone one base away, this may be a read error. The V and J genes are TRBV6-6 and TRBJ2-2, with TRBD1 matching over 8 bases. The germline gives CDR1 MNHNY, CDR2 SVGAGI (reference sequence). With 4 bases clipped from V and 6 bases from J, the junction kept 7 bases outside the gene matches. CDR3 length: 15 amino acids. CDR3 loop: CASSSPTGVSGELFF. Written as DNA, the CDR3 is TGTGCCAGCAGTTCCCCGACAGGGGTTTCCGGGGAGCTGTTTTTT.

This clonotype was observed once. The chain links TRBV29-1 to TRBJ1-1; D is ambiguous. V was cut by 0 bases and J by 7 bases, with 12 bases left in between. Per the germline V gene, CDR1 is SQVTM and CDR2 is ANQGSEA. This CDR3 is 13 amino acids long. The chain's CDR3 is CSVEEPGFGEAFF. As DNA, the CDR3 is TGCAGCGTTGAAGAACCGGGGTTCGGTGAAGCTTTCTTT.

A few counts support this clonotype. The CDR3 region is CASSQDVSPAGNTIYF. The CDR3, as DNA: TGTGCCAGCAGCCAAGATGTAAGCCCCGCTGGAAACACCATATATTTT. V usage is TRBV4-2 and J usage is TRBJ1-3, with D unresolved. V lost 0 bases, J lost 2 bases, and 11 bases lay in between. Looked up from germline, CDR1 is LGHNA and CDR2 is YNFKEQ. There are 16 residues in the CDR3.